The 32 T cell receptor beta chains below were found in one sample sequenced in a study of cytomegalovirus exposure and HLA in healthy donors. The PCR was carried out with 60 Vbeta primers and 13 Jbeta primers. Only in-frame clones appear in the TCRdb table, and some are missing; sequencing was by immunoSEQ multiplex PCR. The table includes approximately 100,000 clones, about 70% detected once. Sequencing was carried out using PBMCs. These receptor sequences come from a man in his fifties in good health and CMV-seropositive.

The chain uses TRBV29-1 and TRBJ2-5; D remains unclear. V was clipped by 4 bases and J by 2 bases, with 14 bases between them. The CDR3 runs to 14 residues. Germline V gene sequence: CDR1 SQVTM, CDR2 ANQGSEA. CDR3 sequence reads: CSVGSGSAQETQYF. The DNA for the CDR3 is TGCAGCGTTGGGTCCGGTTCCGCACAAGAGACCCAGTACTTC.

This CDR3 is CASSESRWQGAGTNEKLFF. CDR3 DNA: TGTGCCAGCAGTGAATCAAGGTGGCAGGGGGCAGGAACTAATGAAAAACTGTTTTTT. The rearrangement uses TRBV6-1 and TRBJ1-4; 8 nucleotides align to TRBD1. Germline loops: CDR1 MNHNS, CDR2 SASEGT. The trim removed 2 bases at V and 1 base at J, leaving 12 bases unmatched. CDR3 length equals 19 residues.

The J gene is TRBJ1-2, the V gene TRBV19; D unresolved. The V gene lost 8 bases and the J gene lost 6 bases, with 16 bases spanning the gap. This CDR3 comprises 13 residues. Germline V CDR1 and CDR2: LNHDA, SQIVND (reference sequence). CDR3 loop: CASSIGRLDGYTF. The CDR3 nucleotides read TGTGCCAGTTCGATTGGCAGGTTGGATGGCTACACCTTC.

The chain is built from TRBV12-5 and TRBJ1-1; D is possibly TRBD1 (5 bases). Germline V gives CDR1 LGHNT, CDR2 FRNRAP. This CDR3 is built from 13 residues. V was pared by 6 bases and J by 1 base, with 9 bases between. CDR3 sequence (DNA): TGTGCTAGTGGGGCGGGACGGAACACTGAAGCTTTCTTT. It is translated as CASGAGRNTEAFF. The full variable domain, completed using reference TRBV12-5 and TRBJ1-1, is DARVTQTPRHKVTEMGQEVTMRCQPILGHNTVFWYRQTMMQGLELLAYFRNRAPLDDSGMPKDRFSAEMPDATLATLKIQPSEPRDSAVYFCASGAGRNTEAFFGQGTRLTVV.

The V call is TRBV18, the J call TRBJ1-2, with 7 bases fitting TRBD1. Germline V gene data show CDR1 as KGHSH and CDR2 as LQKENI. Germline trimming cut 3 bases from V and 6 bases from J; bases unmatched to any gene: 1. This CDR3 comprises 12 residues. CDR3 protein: CASSPDRDGYTF. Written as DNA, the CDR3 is TGTGCCAGCTCACCCGACAGGGATGGCTACACCTTC.

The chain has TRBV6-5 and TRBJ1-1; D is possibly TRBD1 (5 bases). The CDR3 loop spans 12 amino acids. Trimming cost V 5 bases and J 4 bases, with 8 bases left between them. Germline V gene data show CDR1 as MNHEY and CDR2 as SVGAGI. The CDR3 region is CASSGGGTEAFF. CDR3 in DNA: TGTGCCAGCAGTGGGGGGGGCACTGAAGCTTTCTTT.

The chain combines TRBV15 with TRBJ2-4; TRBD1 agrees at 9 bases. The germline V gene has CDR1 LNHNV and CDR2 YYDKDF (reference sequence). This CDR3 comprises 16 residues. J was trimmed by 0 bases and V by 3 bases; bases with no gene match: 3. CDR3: CATSSGTGLAKNIQYF. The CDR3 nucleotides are TGTGCCACCAGCAGCGGGACAGGGCTAGCCAAAAACATTCAGTACTTC.

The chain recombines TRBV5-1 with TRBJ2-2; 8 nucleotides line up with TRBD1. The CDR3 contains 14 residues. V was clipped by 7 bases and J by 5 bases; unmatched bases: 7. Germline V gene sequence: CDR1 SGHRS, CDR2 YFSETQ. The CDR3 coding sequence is TGCGCCAGCTCGGACAGGGCGAGGACCGGGGAGCTGTTTTTT. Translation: CASSDRARTGELFF.

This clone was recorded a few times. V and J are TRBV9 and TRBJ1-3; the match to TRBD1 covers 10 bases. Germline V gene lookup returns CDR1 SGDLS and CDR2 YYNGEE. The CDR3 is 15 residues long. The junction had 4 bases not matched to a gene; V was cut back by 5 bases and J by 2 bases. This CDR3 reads CASSRQGATGNTIYF. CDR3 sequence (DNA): TGTGCCAGCAGTCGACAGGGGGCTACTGGAAACACCATATATTTT.

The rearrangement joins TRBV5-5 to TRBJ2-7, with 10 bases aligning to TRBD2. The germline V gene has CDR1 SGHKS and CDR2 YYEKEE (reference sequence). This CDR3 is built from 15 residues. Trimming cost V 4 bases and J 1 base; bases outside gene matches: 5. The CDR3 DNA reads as TGTGCCAGCAGCGCCGGGACTAGCGTTTCCTACGAGCAGTACTTC. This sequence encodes CASSAGTSVSYEQYF.

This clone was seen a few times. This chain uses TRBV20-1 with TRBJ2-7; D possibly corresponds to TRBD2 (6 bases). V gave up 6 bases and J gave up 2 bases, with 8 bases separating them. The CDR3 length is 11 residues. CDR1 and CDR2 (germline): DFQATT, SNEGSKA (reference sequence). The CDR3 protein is CSAAGTYEQYF. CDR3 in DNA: TGCAGTGCAGCGGGCACCTACGAGCAGTACTTC.

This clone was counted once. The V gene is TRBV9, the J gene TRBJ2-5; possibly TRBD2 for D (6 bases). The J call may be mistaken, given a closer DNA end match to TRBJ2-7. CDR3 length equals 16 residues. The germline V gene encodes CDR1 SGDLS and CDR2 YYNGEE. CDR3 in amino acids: CASSAQWGELKGEQYF. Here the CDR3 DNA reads TGTGCCAGCAGCGCACAGTGGGGGGAATTGAAGGGCGAGCAGTACTTC.

CDR3 sequence reads: CASSPGDRVVTEAFF. CDR3 nucleotide sequence: TGCGCCAGCAGCCCGGGGGACAGGGTGGTCACTGAAGCTTTCTTT. This chain links TRBV5-1 with TRBJ1-1; 9 positions agree with TRBD1. CDR1 and CDR2 (germline): SGHRS, YFSETQ. The CDR3 has 15 amino acids. V lost 4 bases and J lost 4; bases outside the gene matches: 8.

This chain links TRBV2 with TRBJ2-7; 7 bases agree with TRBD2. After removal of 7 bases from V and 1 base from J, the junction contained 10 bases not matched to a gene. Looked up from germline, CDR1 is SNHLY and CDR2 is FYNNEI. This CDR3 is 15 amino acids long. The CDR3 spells CASTGDSGSSYEQYF. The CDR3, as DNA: TGTGCCAGCACGGGGGATAGCGGGTCTTCCTACGAGCAGTACTTC.

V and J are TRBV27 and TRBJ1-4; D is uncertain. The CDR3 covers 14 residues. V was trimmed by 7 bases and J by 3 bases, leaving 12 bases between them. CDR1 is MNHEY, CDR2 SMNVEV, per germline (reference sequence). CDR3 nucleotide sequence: TGTGCCAGCACCCGAGGCCGCCCTAATGAAAAACTGTTTTTT. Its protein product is CASTRGRPNEKLFF.

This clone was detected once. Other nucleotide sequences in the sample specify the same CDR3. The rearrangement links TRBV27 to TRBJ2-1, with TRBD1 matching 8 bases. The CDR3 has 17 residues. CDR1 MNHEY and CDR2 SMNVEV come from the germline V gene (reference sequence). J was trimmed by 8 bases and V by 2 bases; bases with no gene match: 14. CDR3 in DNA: TGTGCCAGCAGTTTAGCTATGGGGACAGGAGGCTTAGATGAGCAGTTCTTC. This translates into CASSLAMGTGGLDEQFF.

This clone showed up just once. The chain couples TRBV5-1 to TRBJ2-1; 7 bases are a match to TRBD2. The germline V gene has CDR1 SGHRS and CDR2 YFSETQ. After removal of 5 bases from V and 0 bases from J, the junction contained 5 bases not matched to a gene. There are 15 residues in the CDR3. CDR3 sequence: CASRVSGNSYNEQFF. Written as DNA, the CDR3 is TGCGCCAGCAGGGTCAGCGGGAACTCCTACAATGAGCAGTTCTTC.

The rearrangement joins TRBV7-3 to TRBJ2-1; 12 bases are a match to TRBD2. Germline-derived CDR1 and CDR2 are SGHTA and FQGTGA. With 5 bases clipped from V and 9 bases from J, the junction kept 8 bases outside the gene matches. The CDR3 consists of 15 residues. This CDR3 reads CASSLTSGSTSEQFF. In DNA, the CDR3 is TGTGCCAGCAGCCTGACTAGCGGGAGTACGAGTGAGCAGTTCTTC. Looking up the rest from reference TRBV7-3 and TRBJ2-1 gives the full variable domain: GAGVSQTPSNKVTEKGKYVELRCDPISGHTALYWYRQSLGQGPEFLIYFQGTGAADDSGLPNDRFFAVRPEGSVSTLKIQRTERGDSAVYLCASSLTSGSTSEQFFGPGTRLTVL.

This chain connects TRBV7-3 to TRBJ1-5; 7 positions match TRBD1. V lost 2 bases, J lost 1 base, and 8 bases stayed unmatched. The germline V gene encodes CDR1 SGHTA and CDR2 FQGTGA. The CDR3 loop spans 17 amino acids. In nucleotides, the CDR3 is TGTGCCAGCAGCTTAGTAGGGACAGAATTGAGCAATCAGCCCCAGCATTTT. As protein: CASSLVGTELSNQPQHF.

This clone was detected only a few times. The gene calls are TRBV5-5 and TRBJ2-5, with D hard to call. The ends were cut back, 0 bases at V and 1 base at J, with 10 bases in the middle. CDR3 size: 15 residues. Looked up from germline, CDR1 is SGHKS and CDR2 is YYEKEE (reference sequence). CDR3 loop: CASSLVGGPQETQYF. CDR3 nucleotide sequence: TGTGCCAGCAGCTTGGTGGGTGGGCCCCAAGAGACCCAGTACTTC.

CDR3 nucleotides: TGTGCCAGCAGTTACTCCTTTGGTAGCCCACCCCTCCACTTT. Encoded protein: CASSYSFGSPPLHF. The chain recombines TRBV6-5 with TRBJ1-6, with D hard to call. V was clipped by 0 bases and J by 11 bases, with 11 bases between them. The germline V gene has CDR1 MNHEY and CDR2 SVGAGI. The CDR3 is made up of 14 amino acids.

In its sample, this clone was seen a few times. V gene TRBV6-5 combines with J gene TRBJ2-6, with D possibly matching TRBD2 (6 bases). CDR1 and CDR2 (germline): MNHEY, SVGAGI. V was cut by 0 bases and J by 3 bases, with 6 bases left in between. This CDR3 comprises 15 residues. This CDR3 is CASSYSGGGANVLTF. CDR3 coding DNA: TGTGCCAGCAGTTACTCGGGGGGTGGGGCCAACGTCCTGACTTTC.

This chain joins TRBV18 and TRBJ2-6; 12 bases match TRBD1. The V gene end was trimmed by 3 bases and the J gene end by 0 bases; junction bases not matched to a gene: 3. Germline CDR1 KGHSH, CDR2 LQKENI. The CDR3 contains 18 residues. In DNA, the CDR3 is TGTGCCAGCTCACCCGGGACAGGGGGCCTCTCTGGGGCCAACGTCCTGACTTTC. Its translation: CASSPGTGGLSGANVLTF.

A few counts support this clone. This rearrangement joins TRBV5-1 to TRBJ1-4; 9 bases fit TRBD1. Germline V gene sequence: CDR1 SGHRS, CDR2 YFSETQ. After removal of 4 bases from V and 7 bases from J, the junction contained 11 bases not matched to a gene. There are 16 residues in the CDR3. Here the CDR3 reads CASSLPTGGEGEKLFF. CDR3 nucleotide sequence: TGCGCCAGCAGCCTACCAACAGGGGGCGAGGGTGAAAAACTGTTTTTT. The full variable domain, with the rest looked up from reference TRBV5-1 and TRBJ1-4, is KAGVTQTPRYLIKTRGQQVTLSCSPISGHRSVSWYQQTPGQGLQFLFEYFSETQRNKGNFPGRFSGRQFSNSRSEMNVSTLELGDSALYLCASSLPTGGEGEKLFFGSGTQLSVL.

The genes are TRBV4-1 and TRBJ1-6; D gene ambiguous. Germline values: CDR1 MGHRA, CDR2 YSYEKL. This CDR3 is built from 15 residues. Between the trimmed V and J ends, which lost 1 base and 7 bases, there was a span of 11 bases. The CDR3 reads CASSQVRQANSPLHF. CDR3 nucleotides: TGCGCCAGCAGCCAAGTACGGCAGGCCAATTCACCCCTCCACTTT.

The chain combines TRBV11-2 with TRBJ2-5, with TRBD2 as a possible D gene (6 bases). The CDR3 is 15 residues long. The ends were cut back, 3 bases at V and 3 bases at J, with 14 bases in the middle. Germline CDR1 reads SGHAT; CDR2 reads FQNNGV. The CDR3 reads CASSFRGTLKETQYF. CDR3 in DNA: TGTGCCAGCAGCTTTCGCGGGACCCTCAAAGAGACCCAGTACTTC.

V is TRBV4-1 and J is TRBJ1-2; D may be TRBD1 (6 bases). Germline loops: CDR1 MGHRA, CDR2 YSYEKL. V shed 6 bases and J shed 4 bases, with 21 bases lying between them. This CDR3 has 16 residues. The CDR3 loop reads CASSPQNRQVSYGYTF. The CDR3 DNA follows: TGCGCCAGCAGTCCACAGAATCGACAGGTTAGCTATGGCTACACCTTC.

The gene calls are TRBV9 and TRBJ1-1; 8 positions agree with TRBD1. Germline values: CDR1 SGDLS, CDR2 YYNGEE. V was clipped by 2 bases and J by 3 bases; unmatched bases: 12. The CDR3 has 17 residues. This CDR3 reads CASSVGGQGRFDTEAFF. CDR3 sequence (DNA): TGTGCCAGCAGCGTTGGAGGACAGGGAAGGTTTGACACTGAAGCTTTCTTT.

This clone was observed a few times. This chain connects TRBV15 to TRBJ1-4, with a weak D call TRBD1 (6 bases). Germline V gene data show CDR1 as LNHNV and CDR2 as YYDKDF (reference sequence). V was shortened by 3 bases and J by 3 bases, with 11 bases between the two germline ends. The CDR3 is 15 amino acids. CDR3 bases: TGTGCCACCAGCAGCCAGGGGTTCTCTAATGAAAAACTGTTTTTT. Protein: CATSSQGFSNEKLFF.

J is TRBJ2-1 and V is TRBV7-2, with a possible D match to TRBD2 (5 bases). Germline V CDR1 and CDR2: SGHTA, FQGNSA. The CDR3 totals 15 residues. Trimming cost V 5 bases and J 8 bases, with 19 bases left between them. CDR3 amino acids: CASSRPPASRDEQFF. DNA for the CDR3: TGTGCCAGCAGCCGTCCCCCGGCTAGCCGCGATGAGCAGTTCTTC.

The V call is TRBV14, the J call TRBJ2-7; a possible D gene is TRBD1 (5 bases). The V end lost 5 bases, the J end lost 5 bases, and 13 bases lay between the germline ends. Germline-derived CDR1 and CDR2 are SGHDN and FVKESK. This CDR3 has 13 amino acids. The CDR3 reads CASSLSQGDEQYF. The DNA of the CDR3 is TGTGCCAGCAGCTTAAGCCAGGGCGACGAGCAGTACTTC.

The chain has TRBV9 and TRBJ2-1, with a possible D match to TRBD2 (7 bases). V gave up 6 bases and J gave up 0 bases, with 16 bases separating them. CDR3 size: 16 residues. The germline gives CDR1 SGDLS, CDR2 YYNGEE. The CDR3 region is CASTPGGGASYNEQFF. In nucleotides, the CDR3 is TGTGCCAGCACTCCTGGAGGGGGGGCCTCCTACAATGAGCAGTTCTTC.